These T cell receptor beta chains were read from a single sample in a study of blood T cell repertoires in COVID-19. The data were produced by immunoSEQ multiplex PCR, yet TCRdb's version contains in-frame clones alone and is incomplete. The data contain about 160,000 clones, roughly 80% of them singletons. The sample consisted of PBMCs or T cells enriched from blood (not recorded which). All receptors come from a woman in her 40s with acute COVID-19. The CDR3 runs from the conserved cysteine through the conserved F or W. A D gene is named only where the DNA matches it firmly. Expanded clones get a size class; other rows say once, few or many, or leave the size out.

d_call: -
clone_size: once
v_call: TRBV10-3
j_call: TRBJ1-3
cdr3_aa: CATYDSSGNTIYF
cdr3_nt: TGTGCCACCTACGATAGCTCTGGAAACACCATATATTTT

d_call: TRBD1
clone_size: -
v_call: TRBV19
j_call: TRBJ2-4
cdr3_aa: CASSIDDRGIKNIQYF
cdr3_nt: TGTGCCAGTAGTATCGATGACAGGGGGATCAAAAACATTCAGTACTTC

d_call: TRBD1
clone_size: -
v_call: TRBV20-1
j_call: TRBJ2-7
cdr3_aa: CSAWTGDEQYF
cdr3_nt: TGCAGTGCCTGGACAGGGGACGAGCAGTACTTC

d_call: -
clone_size: once
v_call: TRBV2
j_call: TRBJ1-6
cdr3_aa: CASSVLRGDSPLHF
cdr3_nt: TGTGCCAGCAGCGTTCTCCGAGGCGATTCACCCCTCCACTTT

d_call: TRBD2
clone_size: -
v_call: TRBV2
j_call: TRBJ2-3
cdr3_aa: CASSDLAGGKSTDTQYF
cdr3_nt: TGTGCCAGCAGTGACTTAGCGGGAGGAAAGAGCACAGATACGCAGTATTTT

d_call: -
clone_size: -
v_call: TRBV6-4
j_call: TRBJ1-2
cdr3_aa: CASTGARGLSYGYTF
cdr3_nt: TGTGCCAGCACGGGAGCGAGGGGATTATCCTATGGCTACACCTTC

d_call: -
clone_size: -
v_call: TRBV19
j_call: TRBJ1-3
cdr3_aa: CASSAWAVNSGNTIYF
cdr3_nt: TGTGCCAGTAGTGCTTGGGCCGTTAACTCTGGAAACACCATATATTTT

d_call: -
clone_size: -
v_call: TRBV7-9
j_call: TRBJ1-5
cdr3_aa: CASSSSGDQPQHF
cdr3_nt: TGTGCCAGCAGCTCCTCAGGGGACCAGCCCCAGCATTTT

d_call: TRBD1
clone_size: -
v_call: TRBV29-1
j_call: TRBJ1-2
cdr3_aa: CSSKVTGELDGYTF
cdr3_nt: TGCAGCTCCAAAGTCACAGGGGAACTCGATGGCTACACCTTC

d_call: -
clone_size: few
v_call: TRBV9
j_call: TRBJ2-3
cdr3_aa: CASSVVGTDTQYF
cdr3_nt: TGTGCCAGCAGCGTAGTAGGCACAGATACGCAGTATTTT

d_call: -
clone_size: -
v_call: TRBV3-1/TRBV3-2
j_call: TRBJ2-5
cdr3_aa: CASSQEVLGGRHQETQYF
cdr3_nt: TGTGCCAGCAGCCAAGAGGTACTGGGCGGGCGGCACCAAGAGACCCAGTACTTC

d_call: TRBD2
clone_size: once
v_call: TRBV9
j_call: TRBJ2-5
cdr3_aa: CASSVWASGYQETQYF
cdr3_nt: TGTGCCAGCAGCGTATGGGCTAGCGGGTACCAAGAGACCCAGTACTTC

d_call: -
clone_size: -
v_call: TRBV5-6
j_call: TRBJ2-7
cdr3_aa: CASSSALSYEQYF
cdr3_nt: TGTGCCAGCAGCTCCGCTCTATCCTACGAGCAGTACTTC

d_call: TRBD1
clone_size: once
v_call: TRBV6-1
j_call: TRBJ1-2
cdr3_aa: CASSESGGTYGYTF
cdr3_nt: TGTGCCAGCAGTGAATCAGGGGGCACCTATGGCTACACCTTC

d_call: -
clone_size: once
v_call: TRBV15
j_call: TRBJ2-5
cdr3_aa: CATSRDLRAPRKKETQYF
cdr3_nt: TGTGCCACCAGCAGAGATCTCAGGGCACCACGGAAAAAAGAGACCCAGTACTTC

d_call: TRBD2
clone_size: once
v_call: TRBV9
j_call: TRBJ2-1
cdr3_aa: CASSAQLAGVADEQFF
cdr3_nt: TGTGCCAGCAGCGCCCAACTAGCGGGGGTCGCGGATGAGCAGTTCTTC

d_call: TRBD1
clone_size: -
v_call: TRBV30
j_call: TRBJ1-2
cdr3_aa: CAWVRGTGGYTF
cdr3_nt: TGTGCCTGGGTCCGCGGGACAGGAGGCTACACCTTC

d_call: -
clone_size: -
v_call: TRBV28
j_call: TRBJ1-4
cdr3_aa: CASSWGGTPDEKLFF
cdr3_nt: TGTGCCAGCAGTTGGGGCGGGACCCCAGATGAAAAACTGTTTTTT

d_call: TRBD1
clone_size: -
v_call: TRBV5-1
j_call: TRBJ1-3
cdr3_aa: CASSLDGQGVRNTIYF
cdr3_nt: TGCGCCAGCAGCTTGGACGGACAGGGCGTGCGAAACACCATATATTTT

d_call: -
clone_size: -
v_call: TRBV30
j_call: TRBJ1-1
cdr3_aa: CAWSVVRGGTEAFF
cdr3_nt: TGTGCCTGGAGTGTAGTCAGGGGCGGCACTGAAGCTTTCTTT

d_call: -
clone_size: -
v_call: TRBV10-3
j_call: TRBJ1-2
cdr3_aa: CAISDRSTNYGYTF
cdr3_nt: TGTGCCATCAGCGACAGGAGTACTAACTATGGCTACACCTTC

d_call: TRBD2
clone_size: -
v_call: TRBV14
j_call: TRBJ2-1
cdr3_aa: CASSQVKSGRLNEQFF
cdr3_nt: TGTGCCAGCAGCCAAGTCAAGAGCGGGAGATTAAATGAGCAGTTCTTC

d_call: -
clone_size: -
v_call: TRBV30
j_call: TRBJ1-6
cdr3_aa: CAWRFSGPSPLHF
cdr3_nt: TGTGCCTGGAGATTTAGCGGACCATCACCCCTCCACTTT

d_call: -
clone_size: -
v_call: TRBV21-1
j_call: TRBJ2-1
cdr3_aa: CASSSGGNRTAGDINEQFF
cdr3_nt: TGTGCCAGCAGCTCGGGGGGGAACAGAACAGCGGGAGACATCAATGAGCAGTTCTTC

d_call: TRBD1
clone_size: many
v_call: TRBV19
j_call: TRBJ1-1
cdr3_aa: CASSIGQGATEAFF
cdr3_nt: TGTGCCAGTAGTATCGGACAGGGGGCCACTGAAGCTTTCTTT

d_call: -
clone_size: -
v_call: TRBV3-1/TRBV3-2
j_call: TRBJ1-1
cdr3_aa: CASSNTGDTEAFF
cdr3_nt: TGTGCCAGCAGCAATACGGGGGACACTGAAGCTTTCTTT

d_call: -
clone_size: -
v_call: TRBV5-1
j_call: TRBJ1-3
cdr3_aa: CASSWGTPGNTIYF
cdr3_nt: TGCGCCAGCAGCTGGGGGACACCTGGAAACACCATATATTTT

d_call: TRBD1
clone_size: -
v_call: TRBV5-1
j_call: TRBJ2-1
cdr3_aa: CASSSLTGVDYNEQFF
cdr3_nt: TGCGCCAGCAGCTCCCTGACAGGGGTTGACTACAATGAGCAGTTCTTC

d_call: TRBD1
clone_size: -
v_call: TRBV2
j_call: TRBJ2-3
cdr3_aa: CASSEGTGGTDTQYF
cdr3_nt: TGTGCCAGCAGTGAGGGGACAGGGGGAACAGATACGCAGTATTTT

d_call: TRBD2
clone_size: few
v_call: TRBV7-9
j_call: TRBJ2-7
cdr3_aa: CASSLVGGSYEQYF
cdr3_nt: TGTGCCAGCAGCTTAGTGGGCGGGAGCTACGAGCAGTACTTC

d_call: TRBD2
clone_size: once
v_call: TRBV19
j_call: TRBJ2-1
cdr3_aa: CASSLAPREAYNEQFF
cdr3_nt: TGTGCCAGTAGTCTTGCCCCCCGGGAGGCATACAATGAGCAGTTCTTC

d_call: -
clone_size: once
v_call: TRBV19
j_call: TRBJ2-7
cdr3_aa: CATADRQEQYF
cdr3_nt: TGTGCCACTGCTGACAGGCAGGAGCAGTACTTC